These 20 T cell receptor beta chains came from one sample sequenced in a study of early T cells in non-severe SARS-CoV-2 infection. TCRdb fed the 5' RACE reads into MiXCR, producing one record per CDR3 protein. The sample gives 95,000 to 120,000 distinct CDR3 sequences, about 12% of which show up once; around 3% is in the top ten. Input material: whole blood. Source of these receptors: an adult who was a healthcare worker with PCR-confirmed SARS-CoV-2 infection or an uninfected control (not recorded which).

This clonotype was seen ten or more times. This chain connects TRBV6-6 to TRBJ1-2; a weak D match, TRBD1 (5 bases). There are 12 residues in the CDR3. From germline, CDR1 is MNHNY and CDR2 SVGAGI (reference sequence). V was clipped by 2 bases and J by 8 bases, with 9 bases between them. The DNA of the CDR3 is TGTGCCAGCAGTTACGGGGGACCCGGCTACACCTTC. Its protein is CASSYGGPGYTF.

The table lists this clonotype with many counts. This chain's CDR3 is CASSVSDREAEKLFF. The CDR3 DNA reads as TGTGCCAGCAGCGTCTCGGACAGGGAAGCCGAAAAACTGTTTTTT. The V call is TRBV9, the J call TRBJ1-4; TRBD1 agrees at 8 bases. The CDR3 has 15 residues. Germline loops: CDR1 SGDLS, CDR2 YYNGEE. V was pared by 2 bases and J by 8 bases, with 8 bases of the junction left unmatched.

V is TRBV20-1 and J is TRBJ1-3; unclear D gene. CDR3 length: 14 residues. The ends were cut back, 3 bases at V and 1 base at J, with 10 bases in the middle. Per the germline V gene, CDR1 is DFQATT and CDR2 is SNEGSKA (reference sequence). The CDR3 protein is CSASGLFSGNTIYF. CDR3 sequence (DNA): TGCAGTGCTAGTGGGCTATTTTCTGGAAACACCATATATTTT.

Many counts were recorded for this clonotype. The chain uses TRBV6-6 and TRBJ2-7; 8 nucleotides match TRBD1. With V trimmed by 1 base and J by 4 bases, 9 bases remained unmatched. The CDR3 extends over 16 amino acids. Germline V gene sequence: CDR1 MNHNY, CDR2 SVGAGI (reference sequence). CDR3: CASSYYPRQGRYEQYF. The CDR3 nucleotides are TGTGCCAGCAGTTACTATCCCCGACAGGGGCGGTACGAGCAGTACTTC.

There are many counts of this clonotype. The chain has TRBV7-6 and TRBJ2-3; unclear D gene. Germline CDR1 reads SGHVS; CDR2 reads FNYEAQ. V lost 5 bases, J lost 3 bases, and 12 bases lay in between. This CDR3 region has 14 residues. The CDR3 loop reads CASSRFPGTDTQYF. CDR3 DNA sequence: TGTGCCAGCAGCCGATTTCCGGGTACAGATACGCAGTATTTT.

This clonotype was seen at least ten times. The rearrangement joins TRBV10-3 to TRBJ2-7, with unresolved D. V dropped 2 bases and J dropped 0 bases, with 14 bases sitting between them. CDR3 length: 16 amino acids. Germline-derived CDR1 and CDR2 are ENHRY and SYGVKD. The DNA of the CDR3 is TGTGCCATCAGTGAGCACCTGGCGGCAAACTCCTACGAGCAGTACTTC. This encodes CAISEHLAANSYEQYF.

The chain recombines TRBV18 with TRBJ2-5, with D possibly TRBD2 on 5 matching bases. The CDR3 covers 14 residues. Germline V gives CDR1 KGHSH, CDR2 LQKENI. Trimming left V 4 bases short and J 2 bases short, with 11 bases between. CDR3 in DNA: TGTGCCAGCTCACTTGGACTGAAACAAGAGACCCAGTACTTC. This codes for CASSLGLKQETQYF. The full variable domain, completed using reference TRBV18 and TRBJ2-5, is NAGVMQNPRHLVRRRGQEARLRCSPMKGHSHVYWYRQLPEEGLKFMVYLQKENIIDESGMPKERFSAEFPKEGPSILRIQQVVRGDSAAYFCASSLGLKQETQYFGPGTRLLVL.

This clonotype was recorded at least ten times. The V call is TRBV12-3 or TRBV12-4, the J call TRBJ2-1, with 12 bases fitting TRBD2. Germline trimming cut 7 bases from V and 4 bases from J; bases unmatched to any gene: 2. This CDR3 contains 14 residues. CDR3 region: CASTLAGGYNEQFF. In DNA form, the CDR3 reads TGTGCCAGCACCCTAGCGGGAGGGTACAATGAGCAGTTCTTC.

The chain links TRBV24-1 to TRBJ2-2, with D possibly being TRBD1 (6 bases). CDR1 KGHDR and CDR2 SFDVKD come from the germline V gene. This CDR3 is built from 17 residues. Trimming stripped 0 bases from V and 6 bases from J, with 16 bases between. The CDR3 sequence is CATSDLGSQGFAGELFF. CDR3 sequence (DNA): TGTGCCACCAGTGATTTGGGATCACAGGGCTTTGCCGGGGAGCTGTTTTTT.

This clonotype occurred a few times. V is TRBV6-1 and J is TRBJ2-7; D is possibly TRBD2 (6 bases). The CDR3 runs 14 residues. Germline V CDR1 and CDR2: MNHNS, SASEGT. V was clipped by 2 bases and J by 2 bases, with 10 bases between them. Written as DNA, the CDR3 is TGTGCCAGCAGTGAAATCGGGAGAACCTACGAGCAGTACTTC. Amino acids: CASSEIGRTYEQYF.

This clonotype was seen a few times. The chain couples TRBV4-1 to TRBJ2-5; D unresolved. Germline lookup yields CDR1 MGHRA and CDR2 YSYEKL. Trimming took off 0 bases at V and 0 bases at J, with 17 bases between the two ends. The CDR3 has 18 amino acids. DNA of the CDR3: TGCGCCAGCAGCCAAGATGGGGTCGACGTTTCGCACCAAGAGACCCAGTACTTC. Translating gives CASSQDGVDVSHQETQYF.

This clonotype was recorded a few times. The chain links TRBV14 to TRBJ1-6, with unresolved D. Germline assignment: CDR1 SGHDN and CDR2 FVKESK. V lost 3 bases and J 9 bases, leaving 15 bases between the germline ends. The CDR3 sequence is 15 residues long. Written as DNA, the CDR3 is TGTGCCAGCAGCCAGAATCGGGCGGATATTTCACCCCTCCACTTT. Its protein is CASSQNRADISPLHF.

V gene TRBV27 combines with J gene TRBJ1-1; D perhaps matches TRBD1 (5 bases). Trimming pared 3 bases from V and 3 bases from J, leaving 11 bases between. CDR3 length: 14 residues. Germline loops: CDR1 MNHEY, CDR2 SMNVEV (reference sequence). CDR3 residues: CASSFQGGDTEAFF. Written as DNA, the CDR3 is TGTGCCAGCAGTTTTCAGGGAGGGGACACTGAAGCTTTCTTT.

This clonotype was seen at least ten times. The chain recombines TRBV12-3 or TRBV12-4 with TRBJ1-2; D is ambiguous. This CDR3 is built from 12 residues. V dropped 3 bases and J dropped 7 bases, with 9 bases sitting between them. The CDR3 sequence: CASSLELSGYTF. The CDR3 bases are TGTGCCAGCAGTTTGGAGCTTAGTGGCTACACCTTC.

The gene calls are TRBV11-1 and TRBJ2-1; D gene ambiguous. Germline-derived CDR1 and CDR2 are SGHAT and FQDESV (reference sequence). V was pared by 5 bases and J by 8 bases, with 13 bases between. The CDR3 loop spans 13 amino acids. The CDR3 DNA is TGTGCCAGCAGCGCCCGAGCTGACTATGAGCAGTTCTTC. Amino acid sequence: CASSARADYEQFF. The whole variable domain, filled in from reference TRBV11-1 and TRBJ2-1, reads EAEVAQSPRYKITEKSQAVAFWCDPISGHATLYWYRQILGQGPELLVQFQDESVVDDSQLPKDRFSAERLKGVDSTLKIQPAELGDSAMYLCASSARADYEQFFGPGTRLTVL.

This clonotype was found many times. J is TRBJ2-7 and V is TRBV19, with 7 bases lining up with TRBD1. Trimming removed 6 bases from V and 2 bases from J; junction bases left unmatched: 4. CDR1 and CDR2 (germline): LNHDA, SQIVND (reference sequence). CDR3 length: 13 amino acids. CDR3 amino acids: CASREQGTYEQYF. The CDR3 coding sequence is TGTGCCAGTAGGGAACAGGGGACCTACGAGCAGTACTTC.

At least ten counts were recorded for this clonotype. CDR3 amino acids: CATSDRTSGKHEQFF. The CDR3 region has the DNA TGTGCCACCAGTGACCGGACTAGCGGGAAACATGAGCAGTTCTTC. The V gene is TRBV24-1, the J gene TRBJ2-1; TRBD2 agrees at 12 bases. Germline CDR1 reads KGHDR; CDR2 reads SFDVKD. CDR3 length equals 15 residues. V was clipped by 4 bases and J by 8 bases; unmatched bases: 5.

The J gene is TRBJ2-7, the V gene TRBV7-8; 7 nucleotides align to TRBD1. Germline V gives CDR1 SGHVS, CDR2 FQNEAQ. The CDR3 runs 17 residues. Losses at the gene ends were 6 bases for V and 0 bases for J; bases not matched to a gene: 14. Here the CDR3 reads CASSPTVRDSFSYEQYF. Written as DNA, the CDR3 is TGTGCCAGCAGTCCAACAGTCCGGGACAGCTTCTCCTACGAGCAGTACTTC.

This clonotype was recorded at least ten times. The J gene is TRBJ1-5, the V gene TRBV7-2; D remains unclear. V lost 1 base and J 3 bases, leaving 7 bases between the germline ends. There are 14 residues in the CDR3. Germline V gene lookup returns CDR1 SGHTA and CDR2 FQGNSA. The CDR3 region has the DNA TGTGCCAGCAGCTTAGAGGCCTCCAATCAGCCCCAGCATTTT. Translated, it gives CASSLEASNQPQHF.

V and J are TRBV10-3 and TRBJ1-1; the D is unclear. This CDR3 spans 12 amino acids. The V end was cut by 3 bases, the J end by 3 bases, with 5 bases between. CDR1 and CDR2 (germline): ENHRY, SYGVKD. The CDR3 bases are TGTGCCATCAGTGACGGTTACACTGAAGCTTTCTTT. This sequence encodes CAISDGYTEAFF.